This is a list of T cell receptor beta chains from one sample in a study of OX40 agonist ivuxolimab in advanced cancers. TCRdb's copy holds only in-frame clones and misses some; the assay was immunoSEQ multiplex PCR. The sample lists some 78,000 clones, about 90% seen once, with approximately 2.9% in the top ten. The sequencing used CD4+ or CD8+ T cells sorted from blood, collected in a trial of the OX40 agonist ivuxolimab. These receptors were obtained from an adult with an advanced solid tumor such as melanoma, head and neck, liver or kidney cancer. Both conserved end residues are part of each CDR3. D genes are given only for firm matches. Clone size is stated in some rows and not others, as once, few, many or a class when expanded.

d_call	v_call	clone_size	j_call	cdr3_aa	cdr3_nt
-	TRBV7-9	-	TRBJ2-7	CATSRVEGLYEQYF	TGTGCCACCTCAAGGGTGGAGGGTCTCTACGAGCAGTACTTC
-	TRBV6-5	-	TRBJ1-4	CASSWRARDNEKLFF	TGTGCCAGCAGTTGGCGGGCGCGGGATAATGAAAAACTGTTTTTT
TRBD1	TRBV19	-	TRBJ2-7	CASSIRQGNPSYEQYF	TGTGCCAGTAGTATACGACAGGGGAATCCATCCTACGAGCAGTACTTC
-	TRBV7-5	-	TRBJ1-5	CARSLVPGGDQPQHF	TGTGCCAGAAGCTTAGTGCCAGGAGGGGATCAGCCCCAGCATTTT
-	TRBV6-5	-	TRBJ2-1	CASSYSLGVGRNEQFF	TGTGCCAGCAGTTACTCCCTGGGCGTGGGGAGGAATGAGCAGTTCTTC
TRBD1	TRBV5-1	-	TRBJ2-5	CASSYDRAETQYF	TGCGCCAGCAGTTATGACAGGGCGGAGACCCAGTACTTC
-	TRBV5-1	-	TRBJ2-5	CASSLAPAQGGETQYF	TGCGCCAGCAGCTTGGCTCCCGCACAGGGTGGGGAGACCCAGTACTTC
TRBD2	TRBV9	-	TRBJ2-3	CASSKGLVPDTQYF	TGTGCCAGCAGCAAGGGACTAGTCCCAGATACGCAGTATTTT
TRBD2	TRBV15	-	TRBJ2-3	CATSERGSTDTQYF	TGTGCCACCAGTGAGCGGGGGAGCACAGATACGCAGTATTTT
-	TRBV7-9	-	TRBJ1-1	CASSRTSVYTEAFF	TGTGCCAGCAGTAGGACCTCGGTCTACACTGAAGCTTTCTTT
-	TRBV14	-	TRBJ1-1	CASSRVAYTEAFF	TGTGCCAGCAGCCGCGTGGCGTACACTGAAGCTTTCTTT
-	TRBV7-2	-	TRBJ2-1	CASSFRGGPNEQFF	TGTGCCAGCAGCTTCAGGGGAGGGCCCAATGAGCAGTTCTTC
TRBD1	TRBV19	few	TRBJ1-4	CAVGQGAIATNEKLFF	TGTGCCGTAGGACAGGGAGCGATCGCAACTAATGAAAAACTGTTTTTT
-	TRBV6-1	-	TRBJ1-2	CASSPGHRNYGYTF	TGTGCCAGCAGTCCGGGACATCGGAACTATGGCTACACCTTC
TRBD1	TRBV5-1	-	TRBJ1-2	CASSEDRVRGYTF	TGCGCCAGCAGCGAGGACAGGGTCCGGGGCTACACCTTC
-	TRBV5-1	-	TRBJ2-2	CASSLEGTHTGELFF	TGCGCCAGCAGCTTGGAGGGCACCCACACCGGGGAGCTGTTTTTT
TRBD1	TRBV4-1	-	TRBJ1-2	CASSQKWGTRDRGREGYTF	TGCGCCAGCAGCCAAAAATGGGGGACCCGGGACAGGGGGCGCGAAGGCTACACCTTC